This T cell receptor (beta chain) was sequenced for a study of molecular identifiers for immune sequencing clone quantification. Broader study findings: In naive cells, under 1% of molecules belonged to clones above 20 RNA copies, against over 99% in effector cells. Jurkat TCR RNA spiked in from one cell reportedly remained identifiable amid 970,000 or so naive cells.

Previously described methods with listed TCR primers produced the bulk TCR libraries. TCRdb re-called the PCR reads through MiXCR, storing one row per CDR3 protein. The sample contains about 60,000 distinct CDR3 sequences, around a sixth of which appear only once. The length of the CDR3 is 15 residues. Germline V gene data show CDR1 as WSHSY and CDR2 as SAAADI. The V segment lost 3 bases and the J segment 7 bases; nucleotides outside the gene matches: 12. This clonotype has ten or more counts. What it binds is unknown. For naive CD8 T cells, sorting used the CD8+CD4-CCR7+CD45RA+ phenotype. The sequenced sample was naive CD8+ T cells from blood, with Jurkat cell RNA spiked in. Subset noted: FACS-sorted CD8+CD4-CCR7+CD45RA+ naive T cells. The chain combines TRBV10-2 with TRBJ2-7; 7 bases are a match to TRBD1. The TCR was taken from a human donor in good health. Some libraries in this study had Jurkat cell RNA spiked in. In DNA form, the CDR3 reads TGCGCCAGCAGTGACCCGACAGGGACGCTTTTGGAGCAGTACTTC. This sequence encodes CASSDPTGTLLEQYF.